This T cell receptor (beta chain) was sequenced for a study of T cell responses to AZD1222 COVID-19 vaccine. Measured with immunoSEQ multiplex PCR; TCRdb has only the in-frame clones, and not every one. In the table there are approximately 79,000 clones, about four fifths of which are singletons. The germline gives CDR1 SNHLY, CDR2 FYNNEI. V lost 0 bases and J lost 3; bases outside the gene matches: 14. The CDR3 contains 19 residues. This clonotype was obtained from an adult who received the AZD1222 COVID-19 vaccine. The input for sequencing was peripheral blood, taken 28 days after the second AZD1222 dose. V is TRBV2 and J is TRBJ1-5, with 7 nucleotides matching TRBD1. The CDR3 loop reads CASSEALQGEGTNNQPQHF. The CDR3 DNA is TGTGCCAGCAGTGAAGCGCTTCAGGGGGAGGGGACGAACAATCAGCCCCAGCATTTT.